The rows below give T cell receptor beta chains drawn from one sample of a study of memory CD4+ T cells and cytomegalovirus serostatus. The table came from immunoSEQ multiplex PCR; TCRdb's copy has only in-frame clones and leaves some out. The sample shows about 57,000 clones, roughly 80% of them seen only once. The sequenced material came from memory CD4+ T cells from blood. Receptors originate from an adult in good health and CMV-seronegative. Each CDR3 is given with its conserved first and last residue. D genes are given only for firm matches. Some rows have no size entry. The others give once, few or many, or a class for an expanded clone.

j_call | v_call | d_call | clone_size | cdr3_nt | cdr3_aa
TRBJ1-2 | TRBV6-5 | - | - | TGTGCCAGCAGTGGACACTATGGCTACACCTTC | CASSGHYGYTF
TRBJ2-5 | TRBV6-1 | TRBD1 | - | TGTGCCAGCAGTCTCCAGGGGGCGCGGGAGACCCAGTACTTC | CASSLQGARETQYF
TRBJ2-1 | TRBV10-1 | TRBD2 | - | TGCGCCAGCAGGGGGGGACTAGTTGCCGATGAGCAGTTCTTC | CASRGGLVADEQFF
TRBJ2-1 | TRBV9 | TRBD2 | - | TGTGCCAGCAGCCGGACTAGCGGGAGTCACAATGAGCAGTTCTTC | CASSRTSGSHNEQFF
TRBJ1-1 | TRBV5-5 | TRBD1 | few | TGTGCCAGCAGCTTGAATGGGGACAGGGGCAACACTGAAGCTTTCTTT | CASSLNGDRGNTEAFF
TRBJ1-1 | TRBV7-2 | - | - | TGTGCCAGCAGCTCACGTCAGGGTAGCACTGAAGCTTTCTTT | CASSSRQGSTEAFF
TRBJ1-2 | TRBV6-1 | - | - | TGTGCCAGCAGTGAACAGGGAAGAGGCTATGGCTACACCTTC | CASSEQGRGYGYTF
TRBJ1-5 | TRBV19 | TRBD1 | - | TGTGCCAGTAGAAAGGACAGGGCCTCCAATCAGCCCCAGCATTTT | CASRKDRASNQPQHF
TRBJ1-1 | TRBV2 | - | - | TGTGCCAGCATTATGACCGGTGCAGCTTTCTTT | CASIMTGAAFF
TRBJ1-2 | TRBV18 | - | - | TGTGCCAGCTCACCGGGGGAGGGCCTTAGCTACACCTTC | CASSPGEGLSYTF
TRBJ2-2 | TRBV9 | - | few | TGTGCCAGCAGCAAGGACGTGAACACCGGGGAGCTGTTTTTT | CASSKDVNTGELFF
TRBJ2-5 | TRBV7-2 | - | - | TGTGCCAGCAGCTTAGAGGGGAGCACTAGGGAGACCCAGTACTTC | CASSLEGSTRETQYF
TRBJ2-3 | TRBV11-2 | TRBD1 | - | TGTGCCAGCAGCTTCTCGGGACAGACGCAGTATTTT | CASSFSGQTQYF
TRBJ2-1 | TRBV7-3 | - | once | TGTGCCAGCAGCTTAAGCGTGGCGGAGCGCAAAAGCTCCTACAATGAGCAGTTCTTC | CASSLSVAERKSSYNEQFF
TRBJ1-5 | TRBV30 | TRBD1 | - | TGTGCCTGGAGTGTATATGGGACAGGGAATCAGCCCCAGCATTTT | CAWSVYGTGNQPQHF
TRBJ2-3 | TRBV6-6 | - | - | TGTGCCAGCTCCGAAGGGCAGGGGCGGGCAGATACGCAGTATTTT | CASSEGQGRADTQYF
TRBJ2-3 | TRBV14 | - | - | TGTGCCAGCAGCCAAGATAGGCATACGCAGTATTTT | CASSQDRHTQYF
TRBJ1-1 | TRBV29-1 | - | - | TGCAGCGTTGAGAATGGGAACACTGAAGCTTTCTTT | CSVENGNTEAFF
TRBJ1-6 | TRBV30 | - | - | TGTGCCTGGAGTGGGGGGGTAAGGTATAATTCACCCCTCCACTTT | CAWSGGVRYNSPLHF
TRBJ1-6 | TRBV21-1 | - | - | TGTGCCAGCAGCAAAGTAGAGGACAGCTCCTATAATTCACCCCTCCACTTT | CASSKVEDSSYNSPLHF
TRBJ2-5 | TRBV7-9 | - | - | TGTGCCAGCAGCCTCGGGGGCACCGTCAGCGGTCGAGAGACCCAGTACTTC | CASSLGGTVSGRETQYF
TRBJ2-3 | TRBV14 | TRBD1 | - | TGTGCCAGCAGCCAAGATGTGGGACAGGGAATCACAGATACGCAGTATTTT | CASSQDVGQGITDTQYF
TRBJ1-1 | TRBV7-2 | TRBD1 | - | TGTGCCAGCAGCCCTCGGACAGGGAACACTGAAGCTTTCTTT | CASSPRTGNTEAFF
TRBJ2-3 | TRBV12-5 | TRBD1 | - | TGTGCTAGTGGGCGATTACGGCAGGGGGCGCGAGGAGTAGATACGCAGTATTTT | CASGRLRQGARGVDTQYF